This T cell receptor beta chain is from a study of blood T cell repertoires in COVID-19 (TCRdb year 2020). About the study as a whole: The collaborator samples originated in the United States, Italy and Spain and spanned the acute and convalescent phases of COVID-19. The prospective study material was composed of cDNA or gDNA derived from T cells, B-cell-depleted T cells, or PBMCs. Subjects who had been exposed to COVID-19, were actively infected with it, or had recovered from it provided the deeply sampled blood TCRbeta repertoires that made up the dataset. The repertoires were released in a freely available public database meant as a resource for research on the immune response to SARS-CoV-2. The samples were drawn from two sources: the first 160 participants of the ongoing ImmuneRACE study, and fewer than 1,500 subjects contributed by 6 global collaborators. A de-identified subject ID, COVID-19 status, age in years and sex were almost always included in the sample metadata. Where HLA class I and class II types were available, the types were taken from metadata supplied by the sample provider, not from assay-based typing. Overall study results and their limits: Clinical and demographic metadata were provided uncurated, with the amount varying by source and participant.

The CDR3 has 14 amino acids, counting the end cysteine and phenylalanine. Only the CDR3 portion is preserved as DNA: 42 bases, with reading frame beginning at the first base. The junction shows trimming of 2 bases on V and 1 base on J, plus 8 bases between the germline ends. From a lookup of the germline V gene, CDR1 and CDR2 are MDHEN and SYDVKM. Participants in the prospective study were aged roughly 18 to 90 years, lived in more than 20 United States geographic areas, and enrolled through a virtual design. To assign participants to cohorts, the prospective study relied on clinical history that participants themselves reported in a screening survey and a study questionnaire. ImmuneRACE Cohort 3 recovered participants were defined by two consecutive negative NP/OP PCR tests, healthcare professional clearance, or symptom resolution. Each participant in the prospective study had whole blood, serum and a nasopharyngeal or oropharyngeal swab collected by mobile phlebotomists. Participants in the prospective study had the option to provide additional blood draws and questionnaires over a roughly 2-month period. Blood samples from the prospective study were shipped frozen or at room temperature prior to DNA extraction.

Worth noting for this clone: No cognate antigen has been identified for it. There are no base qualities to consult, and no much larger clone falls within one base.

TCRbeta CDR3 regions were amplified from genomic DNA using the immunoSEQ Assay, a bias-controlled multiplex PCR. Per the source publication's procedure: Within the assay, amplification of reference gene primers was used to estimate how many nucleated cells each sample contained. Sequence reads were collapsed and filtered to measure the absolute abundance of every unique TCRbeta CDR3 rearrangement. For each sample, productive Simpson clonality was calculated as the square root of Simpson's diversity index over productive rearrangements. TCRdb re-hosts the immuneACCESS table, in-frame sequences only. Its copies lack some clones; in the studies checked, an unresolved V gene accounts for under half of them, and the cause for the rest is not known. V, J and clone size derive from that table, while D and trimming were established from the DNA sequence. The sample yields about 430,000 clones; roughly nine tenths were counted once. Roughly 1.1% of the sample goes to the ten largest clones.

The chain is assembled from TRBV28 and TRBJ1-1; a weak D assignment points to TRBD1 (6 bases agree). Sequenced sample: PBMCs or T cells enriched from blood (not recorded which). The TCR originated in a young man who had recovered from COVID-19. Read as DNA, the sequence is TGTGCCAGCAGTTTAGGACAGAAGAACACTGAAGCTTTCTTT. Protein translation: CASSLGQKNTEAFF.